Sequencing of this TCR beta chain was carried out in a study of hypomethylating agent response in myelodysplastic syndrome (TCRdb year 2021). Background on the whole study: The hypomethylating agent given was azacitidine in 8 of 11 patients and decitabine in 3 of 11 patients. The cohort included several male and 2 female myelodysplastic syndrome patients. On average the patients were about 70 +/- 6 years old, and a diploid cytogenetic profile was seen most often. TET2 mutation was identified most frequently, being present in about 50% of the 11 patients. Roughly six patients had a response of complete response or hematologic improvement, and five patients did not respond. Response was defined as complete response or hematologic improvement, and patients meeting neither criterion were classed as non-responders. Summary of the overall study and its limitations: Whether the shared GLIPH2 clusters possibly recognize novel MDS antigens was not confirmed and still needs to be tested experimentally. Novel clonotypes emerged more often in responders, while non-responders showed more contracted clonotypes after treatment. Only roughly twelve patients were analyzed, so the study cohort was small. Healthy control donors were not age-matched to MDS patients, which could have impacted the MDS versus healthy comparison. No significant change in richness, rarefaction diversity or clonality was detected after hypomethylating agent treatment, either across all patients or within response groups.

The protocol used for the library was the immunoSEQ multiplex PCR assay. Survey resolution was used, with two replicates of about 200 ng each, totaling approximately 400 ng of DNA per sample. Using multiplex PCR primers aimed at V and J genes, the hsTCRB kit picked up rearranged TCRB sequences in genomic DNA. The first PCR used the QIAGEN Multiplex PCR Kit for 31 cycles to amplify the CDR3 region. An approximately 8-cycle second PCR added sample barcodes and Illumina adapters to each replicate. Quantification of the pooled libraries was done with a QuantStudio 6 and the KAPA library quantification kit. About 15 pM of pooled libraries was sequenced on an Illumina MiSeq using 156-cycle single-end reads plus a 15-cycle index read. As for the original processing: Of fewer than 200,000 unique clonotypes, roughly 1.8% were flagged by VDJdb annotation as previously reported viral-epitope-specific. Raw reads were processed into normalized, annotated TCRB repertoires with the immunoSEQ Data Assistant and immunoSEQ Analyzer. Clonotypes were analyzed with BioAnalyzer and version 0.6.5 of the immunarch R package. Before richness was estimated, every repertoire was downsampled to match the clone count of the smallest repertoire. Clonotypes were categorized as expanded, contracted or novel by Fisher's exact tests, where a novel clonotype had zero frequency before treatment. Significantly changed CDR3 beta sequences were clustered with GLIPH2 using simulation_depth=1000 and kmer_min_depth=3, and CDR3s shorter than five residues were excluded. The source is immuneACCESS, and TCRdb retained only in-frame sequences with V and J called. Part of the clones is not carried over; for the studies checked, unresolved V genes explain less than half of this, and the remainder is unexplained. Clone size and V and J calls were adopted from that table, with D and trimming inferred from the DNA. For this sample the table gives fewer than 7,000 clones, of which around four fifths were detected only once. The top ten constitute just over 9.5% of the sample.

The CDR3 holds 17 amino acids from the cysteine to the phenylalanine. The read is trimmed to its CDR3 DNA, 51 bases read in frame from base 1. CDR1 SGHRS and CDR2 YFSETQ were looked up in the germline V gene. This clone was counted once. The specificity of this receptor is unknown. At one boundary the junction diverges from the germline segment, which might be a read error. T-cell subsets were not sorted, and bulk bone marrow was analyzed instead. Immunosequencing of the TCR beta CDR3 regions was performed on bone marrow from roughly 10 myelodysplastic syndrome patients before and after hypomethylating agent therapy. To track the repertoire longitudinally, every patient provided one baseline bone marrow along with two to three bone marrows taken at different post-treatment timepoints. Genomic DNA was extracted from whole bone marrow, and quality was checked by TapeStation, NanoDrop OneC and PicoGreen assays.

The receptor was isolated from a human donor with myelodysplastic syndrome. The V and J genes are TRBV5-1 and TRBJ2-3; 13 bases in between match TRBD2. The sequenced sample was bone marrow, obtained before or after starting hypomethylating agent treatment for myelodysplastic syndrome (not recorded which). The CDR3 region has the sequence CANSLGTSGVSTDTQYF. The nucleotide sequence is given as TGCGCCAACAGCTTAGGGACTAGCGGGGTCAGCACAGATACGCAGTATTTT.